This record looks at one T cell receptor beta chain sequence and its context. Antigen unknown. Researchers took blood at baseline, on cycle 4 day 1, and on cycle 7 day 1. These data are taken from a study of OX40 agonist ivuxolimab in advanced cancers. The germline gives CDR1 SGHVS, CDR2 FNYEAQ. V lost 2 bases, J lost 2 bases, and 9 bases stayed unmatched. The CDR3 covers 16 residues. Data came from immunoSEQ multiplex PCR; TCRdb stores just in-frame clones and leaves some out. This table has about 79,000 clones, over 75% appearing once. Study results and caveats: CD8+ T cells (on average) carried more expanded clones than CD4+ T cells. Certain nonresponders additionally had low normalized T-cell clonal expansion.

The chain uses TRBV7-6 and TRBJ2-7; 7 bases agree with TRBD2. The source was CD4+ or CD8+ T cells sorted from blood, collected in a trial of the OX40 agonist ivuxolimab. The clonotype originates from an adult with an advanced solid tumor such as melanoma, head and neck, liver or kidney cancer. CDR3 region: CASSLRRGGEAYEQYF. The CDR3 DNA sequence: TGTGCCAGCAGCTTAAGGAGGGGAGGGGAGGCCTACGAGCAGTACTTC.